These 13 T cell receptor beta chains were all obtained from the same sample, sequenced in a study of cytomegalovirus exposure and HLA in healthy donors. PCR was performed using 60 Vbeta and 13 Jbeta primers. Sequenced by immunoSEQ multiplex PCR; TCRdb stores in-frame clones only, minus some. The table has 130,000 or so clones, roughly 80% seen once. Sample: PBMCs. The receptor source for this set is a woman between 45 and 60 years old in good health and CMV-seropositive.

This chain connects TRBV29-1 to TRBJ2-3, with D maybe TRBD2 (5 bases). This CDR3 is built from 11 residues. V lost 3 bases to trimming and J lost 4 bases, with 5 bases between them. Germline-derived CDR1 and CDR2 are SQVTM and ANQGSEA. CDR3 protein: CSVEGADTQYF. CDR3 nucleotide sequence: TGCAGCGTTGAGGGAGCAGATACGCAGTATTTT.

About this clone itself: One end of the junction is discordant with germline, which a read error may explain. The CDR3 DNA sequence: TGTTCCAGCAGCTTACAGCCCCTGGGACAGACGAACACTGAAGCTTTCTTT. This translates into CSSSLQPLGQTNTEAFF. The V call is TRBV7-9, the J call TRBJ1-1; 7 positions agree with TRBD1. The CDR3 extends over 17 amino acids. Germline CDR1 SEHNR, CDR2 FQNEAQ (reference sequence).

The CDR3 protein is CASSILSGANVLTF. For the CDR3, the DNA is TGTGCCAGTAGTATACTCTCTGGGGCCAACGTCCTGACTTTC. The chain has TRBV19 and TRBJ2-6, with D uncertain. Germline CDR1 and CDR2: LNHDA and SQIVND (reference sequence). This CDR3 comprises 14 residues. Trimming cost V 2 bases and J 0 bases, with 2 bases left between them.

J is TRBJ1-1 and V is TRBV6-1; maybe TRBD1 (5 bases). The germline V gene encodes CDR1 MNHNS and CDR2 SASEGT. Trimming removed 8 bases from V and 5 bases from J, with 15 bases in between. This CDR3 region has 13 residues. This CDR3 is CASVGGGGTEAFF. CDR3 coding DNA: TGTGCCAGCGTGGGCGGGGGTGGGACTGAAGCTTTCTTT.

J is TRBJ2-1 and V is TRBV29-1; no firm D call. The CDR3 extends over 16 amino acids. Germline CDR1 SQVTM, CDR2 ANQGSEA. V lost 1 base, J lost 0 bases, and 13 bases lay in between. The CDR3 bases are TGCAGCGTTGAAGGTTTGAGAGTCGGCTCCTACAATGAGCAGTTCTTC. The encoded protein is CSVEGLRVGSYNEQFF.

V is TRBV18 and J is TRBJ2-7; TRBD1 aligns across 8 bases. V was pared by 4 bases and J by 4 bases, with 12 bases of the junction left unmatched. CDR1 KGHSH and CDR2 LQKENI come from the germline V gene. The CDR3 is 16 amino acids. This CDR3 reads CASSRGPQGATYEQYF. The CDR3, as DNA: TGTGCCAGCTCACGTGGGCCCCAGGGGGCCACTTACGAGCAGTACTTC.

The chain combines TRBV7-6 with TRBJ2-6, with a possible D match to TRBD2 (5 bases). CDR3 length equals 18 residues. V was clipped by 5 bases and J by 0 bases, with 17 bases between them. CDR1 SGHVS and CDR2 FNYEAQ come from the germline V gene. DNA of the CDR3: TGTGCCAGCAGCCCGGTGGGGAGCGGTTACTCTGGGGCCAACGTCCTGACTTTC. This encodes CASSPVGSGYSGANVLTF. Complete variable domain (other parts from reference TRBV7-6 and TRBJ2-6): GAGVSQSPRYKVTKRGQDVALRCDPISGHVSLYWYRQALGQGPEFLTYFNYEAQQDKSGLPNDRFSAERPEGSISTLTIQRTEQRDSAMYRCASSPVGSGYSGANVLTFGAGSRLTVL.

V and J are TRBV11-2 and TRBJ1-5; D might be TRBD1 (6 bases). Germline V CDR1 and CDR2: SGHAT, FQNNGV. The CDR3 length is 12 residues. V was pared by 6 bases and J by 9 bases, with 12 bases between. The CDR3 DNA sequence: TGTGCCAGCAGTTTCCCCAGGGGGCCCCAGCATTTT. Translating it yields CASSFPRGPQHF.

The gene calls are TRBV19 and TRBJ1-2; 8 positions match TRBD1. Germline CDR1 is LNHDA and CDR2 is SQIVND (reference sequence). The CDR3 spans 14 residues. V lost 5 bases to trimming and J lost 3 bases; unmatched junction nucleotides: 5. CDR3 amino acids: CASSGGTGHYGYTF. DNA for the CDR3: TGTGCCAGTAGTGGGGGGACAGGACACTATGGCTACACCTTC.

The J gene is TRBJ1-3, the V gene TRBV7-8; D is uncertain. Germline-derived CDR1 and CDR2 are SGHVS and FQNEAQ. Trimming left V 5 bases short and J 0 bases short, with 11 bases between. This CDR3 has 15 residues. CDR3 loop: CASSQVWSSGNTIYF. The CDR3 coding sequence is TGTGCCAGCAGCCAAGTTTGGAGCTCTGGAAACACCATATATTTT.

This chain uses TRBV6-1 with TRBJ2-5, with a tentative D call TRBD2 (5 bases). V dropped 3 bases and J dropped 7 bases, with 18 bases sitting between them. The CDR3 consists of 15 residues. The germline V gene encodes CDR1 MNHNS and CDR2 SASEGT. The CDR3 DNA is TGTGCCAGCAGTGAGGTAGAGGGCCCGCCTTTGACCCAGTACTTC. Protein: CASSEVEGPPLTQYF.

The rearrangement links TRBV9 to TRBJ2-7; weak D call: TRBD2 (7 bases). V lost 0 bases and J lost 7, with 17 bases in between. Germline lookup yields CDR1 SGDLS and CDR2 YYNGEE. There are 15 residues in the CDR3. The DNA of the CDR3 is TGTGCCAGCAGCGTAGATGGCGGGGGCTTATTTGAGCAGTACTTC. Its translation is CASSVDGGGLFEQYF.

The chain combines TRBV5-5 with TRBJ1-5; 7 positions match TRBD1. V gave up 8 bases and J gave up 0 bases; unmatched junction bases: 8. From germline, CDR1 is SGHKS and CDR2 YYEKEE (reference sequence). The CDR3 spans 15 residues. CDR3 coding DNA: TGTGCCAGTCCCGGGACAGTTTATAGCAATCAGCCCCAGCATTTT. It is translated as CASPGTVYSNQPQHF.